This T cell receptor (beta chain) appears in the sequencing data of a study of blood T cell repertoires in COVID-19. The CDR3 contains 14 residues. Germline values: CDR1 LGHNA, CDR2 YSLEER. The V end lost 1 base, the J end lost 6 bases, and 10 bases lay between the germline ends. Sequenced by immunoSEQ multiplex PCR; TCRdb stores in-frame clones only, minus some. This repertoire shows approximately 150,000 clones, about nine tenths found once; its top ten account for about 5%. Input material: peripheral blood. The chain recombines TRBV4-3 with TRBJ1-5; a possible D gene is TRBD1 (5 bases). This TCR derives from a man in his late teens or twenties with COVID-19, enrolled during active disease. The CDR3 protein is CASSQGWGTQPQHF. The CDR3 DNA sequence: TGCGCCAGCAGCCAAGGTTGGGGCACTCAGCCCCAGCATTTT.